This T cell receptor beta chain was obtained from a study of tumor and adjacent non-tumor tissue in lung cancer. Comment on this clonotype: Its specificity is not known.

Study conclusions and caveats: Normal lung showed higher cumulative top 100 clone frequency than tumor.

The template was RNA from unsorted bulk tissue. A modified ARM-PCR protocol with three rounds of nested PCR amplified TCRbeta. TCRdb redid the calling of the multiplex PCR reads with MiXCR, one entry per CDR3 protein. The sample records 65,000 to 95,000 distinct CDR3 sequences, around 80% being singletons. The CDR3 length is 14 residues. Trimming pared 11 bases from V and 2 bases from J, leaving 18 bases between. Germline CDR1 is MNHEY and CDR2 is SVGAGI. The receptor was isolated from a woman between 50 and 59 years old with non-small cell lung cancer. The chain is built from TRBV6-5 and TRBJ1-1; D is unresolved. Sequencing was performed on lung tumor tissue. The CDR3 bases are TGTGCCGCTACTCATGGAGTTACTAACACTGAAGCTTTCTTT. This encodes CAATHGVTNTEAFF.